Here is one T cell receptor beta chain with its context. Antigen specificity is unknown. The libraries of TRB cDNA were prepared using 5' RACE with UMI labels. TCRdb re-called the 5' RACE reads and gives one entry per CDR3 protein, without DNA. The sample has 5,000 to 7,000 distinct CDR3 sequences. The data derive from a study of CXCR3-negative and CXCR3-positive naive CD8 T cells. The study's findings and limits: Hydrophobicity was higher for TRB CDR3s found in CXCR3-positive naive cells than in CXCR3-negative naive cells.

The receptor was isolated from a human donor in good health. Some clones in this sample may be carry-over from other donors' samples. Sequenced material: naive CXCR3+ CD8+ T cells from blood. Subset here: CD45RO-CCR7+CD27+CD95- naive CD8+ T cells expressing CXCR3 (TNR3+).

This CDR3 is CSVEDLYNTDTQYF. The J gene is TRBJ2-3, the V gene TRBV29-1. Germline CDR1 SQVTM, CDR2 ANQGSEA. The CDR3 runs to 14 residues.